A selection of T cell receptor beta chains follows, all from one sample in a study of cytomegalovirus exposure and HLA in healthy donors. The repertoire was sequenced with immunoSEQ multiplex PCR; TCRdb's copy has only in-frame clones and lacks some. The table records about 80,000 clones, 60% to 80% of them present only once. Sequencing was performed on PBMCs. The source is a woman in her thirties or forties in good health and CMV-seronegative. Each CDR3 is given with its conserved first and last residue. Fields, in order: D gene, V gene, clone size, CDR3 length, J gene, CDR3 protein, CDR3 DNA. The D gene is left open where the match is weak. Where a row states a size, it is once, few, many or the class of an expanded clone; other rows omit it.

>.|TRBV6-1|.|14|TRBJ1-2
CASSEFTVDYGYTF
TGTGCCAGCAGTGAGTTCACAGTTGACTATGGCTACACCTTC
>TRBD1|TRBV14|.|13|TRBJ2-7
CASSLDRGHEQYF
TGTGCCAGCAGCCTTGACAGGGGCCACGAGCAGTACTTC
>TRBD2|TRBV5-4|.|15|TRBJ2-3
CASSLSAGGPDTQYF
TGTGCCAGCAGCCTGAGCGCGGGGGGTCCAGATACGCAGTATTTT
>TRBD1|TRBV2|.|18|TRBJ1-6
CASSDPIKIGTGVSPLHF
TGTGCCAGCAGTGACCCCATCAAGATCGGGACAGGGGTTTCACCCCTCCACTTT
>TRBD1|TRBV6-1|.|15|TRBJ1-1
CASRGQGAGITEAFF
TGTGCCAGCAGAGGACAGGGGGCTGGAATCACTGAAGCTTTCTTT
>.|TRBV30|.|13|TRBJ1-3
CAWSPQIGNTIYF
TGTGCCTGGAGTCCCCAAATTGGAAACACCATATATTTT
>TRBD2|TRBV6-5|.|14|TRBJ2-1
CASSTRAGGGEQFF
TGTGCCAGCAGTACTCGAGCGGGAGGGGGGGAGCAGTTCTTC
>.|TRBV5-1|.|16|TRBJ2-6
CASSATGLSGANVLTF
TGCGCCAGCAGCGCGACAGGACTCTCTGGGGCCAACGTCCTGACTTTC
>.|TRBV29-1|.|14|TRBJ1-3
CSVDPNSSGNTIYF
TGCAGCGTTGATCCCAACTCGTCGGGGAACACCATATATTTT
>.|TRBV5-1|few|14|TRBJ2-2
CASSPGYSPGELFF
TGCGCCAGCAGCCCAGGGTACAGCCCCGGGGAGCTGTTTTTT
>.|TRBV2|.|15|TRBJ2-5
CASSVRWGPQETQYF
TGTGCCAGCAGTGTACGGTGGGGGCCCCAAGAGACCCAGTACTTC
>TRBD1|TRBV19|.|16|TRBJ2-3
CASSILGAGGTDTQYF
TGTGCCAGTAGTATCCTGGGGGCAGGGGGTACAGATACGCAGTATTTT
>.|TRBV19|few|15|TRBJ1-5
CASSQSAGVGQPQHF
TGTGCCAGTAGCCAATCGGCGGGGGTCGGTCAGCCCCAGCATTTT
>TRBD2|TRBV27|once|15|TRBJ2-5
CASSSPGLAEETQYF
TGTGCCAGCAGTTCACCGGGACTAGCGGAAGAGACCCAGTACTTC
>TRBD1|TRBV7-6|.|15|TRBJ2-1
CASSLVAGQGFEQFF
TGTGCCAGCAGCTTAGTCGCAGGACAGGGTTTTGAGCAGTTCTTC